The text below deals with one T cell receptor beta chain. Its antigen is currently unknown. Sequence at one end of the junction differs from germline and may be a read error. MiXCR was used by TCRdb to re-call the PCR reads. The profile shows 25,000 to 30,000 clones, about 3.9% of them singletons. Patients underwent thyroid surgery, and none had received any treatment before it. The sample originates from a study of metastatic and nonmetastatic thyroid tumors. Study-level information: Repertoire comparison spanned blood and tumor or nodule tissue of malignant and benign thyroid patients.

Findings and limits, study-wide: When malignant thyroid tumors were compared with benign nodules, TCR beta diversity was reportedly significantly higher in the malignant tumors. This held in both blood and tumor samples.

There are 15 residues in the CDR3. The germline V gene has CDR1 SEHNR and CDR2 FQNEAQ (reference sequence). The receptor's source is a male donor with papillary thyroid cancer or a benign thyroid nodule (not recorded which). Some clones in this sample may be carry-over from other donors' samples. The V gene is TRBV7-9, the J gene TRBJ2-1; D call uncertain. The sample consisted of blood. CDR3 sequence: CASNLSGGTYNEQFF. The CDR3 DNA reads as TGTGCCAGCAACTTATCAGGCGGTACCTACAATGAGCAGTTCTTC.